Described below is a single T cell receptor gamma chain sequence and its context. This clone came up a few times. Its antigen is still unknown. Within one base of it there is no much larger clone, and no base qualities were kept. Thymic samples were depleted of alphabeta T cells, then CD3+ TCRVdelta1+ TCRVdelta2- thymocytes were FACS-sorted. Sorted Vdelta1+ thymocyte purity ranged from about 98% to 99.6%. Thymic specimens came from 8 or 9 paediatric patients undergoing corrective cardiac surgery, aged from about 5 days to 16 months. Thymic tissue was dispersed and mononuclear cells isolated on a Histopaque-1077 density gradient. For staining, the antibodies used were anti-TCRVdelta1 clone TS8.2, anti-TCRVdelta2 clone B6, anti-CD3 clone HIT3a and anti-TCRalphabeta clone IP26. RNA was extracted with the RNeasy mini kit and reverse transcribed using Superscript III. CDR3 amplicons were generated by multiplex PCR with pooled V-gene forward primers and a constant-region reverse primer carrying Illumina adaptor overhangs. After gel purification, the amplicons were indexed with Nextera index primers during around 8 additional PCR cycles and then purified using AMPure XP beads. Sequencing of libraries was performed on an Illumina MiSeq using paired-end 250 bp reads, dual indexing and a roughly 20% PhiX spike-in. The authors' pipeline ran thus. FastQC was used to check read quality, and ea-utils fastq-join was used to merge TRG read pairs. IMGT/HighV-QUEST was used to annotate sequences, retaining only productive sequences with an unambiguous V-gene assignment, and each clonotype was defined by an identical CDR3 sequence. For downstream analysis, VDJtools 1.1.1, tcR 2.2.3, Treemap and vegan Shannon diversity in R 3.4.4 were used. TCRdb called clones afresh from the public reads with CATT; identical DNA rows were later merged. The V and J calls were not made by the authors but by TCRdb's processing. The sample records roughly 24,000 gamma-chain clones, roughly an eighth of which are singletons. The ten largest clones capture 1.5% to 2% of the sample.

These data are taken from a study of Vδ1+ human thymocytes (dated by TCRdb to 2017 to 2018). About the investigation overall: As a data resource, the study described the mRNA-level TRG and TRD CDR3 repertoires found in highly purified Vdelta1+ thymocytes taken from young children. Earlier work had validated the multiplex-based CDR3 amplicon strategy against 5'RACE-based methods for generating CDR3 amplicons. Broad study findings and their caveats: Donors did not cluster by age or sex, so the analyses were not stratified by age or sex. The authors advised highly purified populations and single-cell validation, since unexpected Vdelta2 sequences could cause misinterpretation of bulk repertoire data. Donors shared many TRG clonotypes (up to roughly 6.9x10^3), but TRD repertoires were essentially private, with at most 116 shared. Unlike the oligoclonal repertoires in peripheral blood, the thymic TRG and TRD repertoires appeared highly polyclonal, with Gaussian CDR3 length distributions. About 20% of thymic TRD sequences were found to be Vdelta2 (and few were Vdelta3) despite high sort purity, in contrast to peripheral blood Vdelta1+ controls.

Measured from the cysteine to the phenylalanine, the CDR3 is 14 residues long. The only DNA kept is the CDR3, 42 bases in frame from the first base. For this chain, trimming is 5 bases at the V end and 4 bases at the J end, and the number of junction bases without a gene match is 11. Sequences VENAVY (CDR1) and YDSYNSRV (CDR2) are obtained from the germline V gene. The chain couples TRGV8 to TRGJ1 or TRGJ2. The receptor was derived from a child younger than two who had congenital heart surgery. The specimen was Vdelta1+ gamma-delta thymocytes from the thymus. Explained via the paper, the cell subset or site label denotes: FACS-sorted CD3+ TCRalphabeta- TCRVdelta1+ TCRVdelta2- thymocytes. Here is the DNA: TGTGCCACCTGGGGCCCGATAAAATATTATAAGAAACTCTTT. Its protein is CATWGPIKYYKKLF.